These 30 T cell receptor beta chains were sequenced from one sample in a study of PD-L1 blockade in urothelial cancer. The assay was immunoSEQ multiplex PCR, and TCRdb's table has in-frame clones only and misses some. The repertoire holds 45,000 to 65,000 clones, over 75% seen once, with 15% to 19% in the top ten. The time point denotes: pretreatment peripheral blood. The sequencing here drew on PBMCs, taken around atezolizumab (anti-PD-L1) treatment. These receptors all come from a man between 65 and 85 years old with urothelial cancer.

This chain uses TRBV5-4 with TRBJ1-4; the match to TRBD1 covers 10 bases. With 3 bases clipped from V and 6 bases from J, the junction kept 5 bases outside the gene matches. This CDR3 is built from 15 residues. Looked up from germline, CDR1 is SGHNT and CDR2 is YYREEE (reference sequence). CDR3: CASSSKTGGYEKLFF. The CDR3 nucleotides read TGTGCCAGCAGCTCGAAGACAGGGGGCTATGAAAAACTGTTTTTT.

The J gene is TRBJ2-3, the V gene TRBV19, with D tentatively TRBD2 (5 bases). Germline values: CDR1 LNHDA, CDR2 SQIVND (reference sequence). The V end lost 0 bases, the J end lost 6 bases, and 16 bases lay between the germline ends. The CDR3 extends over 16 amino acids. The DNA for the CDR3 is TGTGCCAGTAGTATAGAGGGCGGGCGTGGAAGGGATACGCAGTATTTT. Protein: CASSIEGGRGRDTQYF.

This chain uses TRBV27 with TRBJ2-1, with unresolved D. Per germline, CDR1 MNHEY and CDR2 SMNVEV (reference sequence). The CDR3 consists of 14 residues. V dropped 4 bases and J dropped 7 bases, with 14 bases sitting between them. The CDR3 nucleotides are TGTGCCAGCAGTTCCATCGACTGGAATAATGAGCAGTTCTTC. Amino acid sequence: CASSSIDWNNEQFF.

The J gene is TRBJ2-1, the V gene TRBV9; 10 positions agree with TRBD2. Per the germline V gene, CDR1 is SGDLS and CDR2 is YYNGEE. There are 14 residues in the CDR3. J lost 9 bases, V lost 0 bases, and 3 bases had no gene match. CDR3 amino acids: CASSVAVAGGEQFF. The CDR3 DNA sequence: TGTGCCAGCAGCGTAGCCGTAGCGGGAGGTGAGCAGTTCTTC.

CDR3 nucleotides: TGTGCCTCAGGGGGGTCGGCGGGCTACACCTTC. This sequence encodes CASGGSAGYTF. This chain uses TRBV7-3 with TRBJ1-2; 7 bases match TRBD1. Germline V CDR1 and CDR2: SGHTA, FQGTGA. The trim removed 11 bases at V and 8 bases at J, leaving 8 bases unmatched. The CDR3 has 11 amino acids.

V gene TRBV5-1 combines with J gene TRBJ2-3, with 8 bases aligning to TRBD1. Germline-derived CDR1 and CDR2 are SGHRS and YFSETQ. The CDR3 length is 16 residues. The V and J ends lost 0 bases and 2 bases, in that order; junction bases with no gene match: 5. In DNA, the CDR3 is TGCGCCAGCAGCTTGGTGGGGACAGGCTACACAGATACGCAGTATTTT. It codes for CASSLVGTGYTDTQYF.

The rearrangement joins TRBV19 to TRBJ1-5; 9 bases map to TRBD1. The CDR3 length is 14 residues. Trimming at V came to 9 bases and at J to 7 bases, leaving 10 bases not matched to a gene. The germline V gene encodes CDR1 LNHDA and CDR2 SQIVND (reference sequence). In DNA form, the CDR3 reads TGTGCCAGCGTCCCGACAGGGGGGCGGCAGCCCCAGCATTTT. Protein sequence: CASVPTGGRQPQHF.

The CDR3, as DNA: TGTGCCAGCAGCTTAGTAGGGACAGGGAATCAGCCCCAGCATTTT. The encoded protein is CASSLVGTGNQPQHF. This chain uses TRBV7-2 with TRBJ1-5; 9 positions agree with TRBD1. The junction had 2 bases not matched to a gene; V was cut back by 1 base and J by 4 bases. The length of the CDR3 is 15 residues. Germline lookup yields CDR1 SGHTA and CDR2 FQGNSA.

V usage is TRBV11-3 and J usage is TRBJ2-7; D unresolved. The CDR3 runs to 13 residues. The V gene's germline CDR1 is SGHNT and CDR2 YENEEA. The V and J ends lost 1 base and 2 bases respectively, with 6 bases between them. CDR3 in amino acids: CASSLGAPYEQYF. DNA of the CDR3: TGTGCCAGCAGCTTAGGAGCCCCCTACGAGCAGTACTTC.

The chain couples TRBV28 to TRBJ2-1; possibly TRBD1 for D (5 bases). The CDR3 totals 16 residues. Per germline, CDR1 MDHEN and CDR2 SYDVKM. V lost 6 bases, J lost 6 bases, and 21 bases lay in between. The CDR3 loop is CASREGLAPRANEQFF. Here the CDR3 DNA reads TGTGCCAGCAGGGAAGGCCTCGCGCCCAGGGCCAATGAGCAGTTCTTC.

This chain joins TRBV18 and TRBJ2-7; D is perhaps TRBD1 (7 bases). Germline V gene lookup returns CDR1 KGHSH and CDR2 LQKENI. The V end lost 5 bases, the J end lost 2 bases, and 13 bases lay between the germline ends. The length of the CDR3 is 14 residues. The DNA for the CDR3 is TGTGCCAGCTCAGTGGGACAGCGGGCCTACGAGCAGTACTTC. This gives the protein CASSVGQRAYEQYF.

This chain connects TRBV4-1 to TRBJ2-7, with a tentative D call TRBD1 (5 bases). Germline V gene lookup returns CDR1 MGHRA and CDR2 YSYEKL. This CDR3 is 15 amino acids long. The V end lost 1 base, the J end lost 1 base, and 11 bases lay between the germline ends. The CDR3 protein is CASSQAPGQSYEQYF. The CDR3 bases are TGCGCCAGCAGCCAAGCCCCAGGGCAGTCCTACGAGCAGTACTTC.

A few counts support this clone. The chain recombines TRBV9 with TRBJ2-1; 8 bases align to TRBD2. The germline gives CDR1 SGDLS, CDR2 YYNGEE. The CDR3 contains 14 residues. J was trimmed by 6 bases and V by 3 bases; bases with no gene match: 5. CDR3 residues: CASSARTSLNEQFF. The DNA of the CDR3 is TGTGCCAGCAGCGCCCGGACTAGCCTCAATGAGCAGTTCTTC. The full variable domain, with the rest looked up from reference TRBV9 and TRBJ2-1, is DSGVTQTPKHLITATGQRVTLRCSPRSGDLSVYWYQQSLDQGLQFLIQYYNGEERAKGNILERFSAQQFPDLHSELNLSSLELGDSALYFCASSARTSLNEQFFGPGTRLTVL.

The CDR3 reads CASSLPTSGNSYEQYF. CDR3 DNA sequence: TGTGCCAGCAGCCTGCCGACTAGCGGGAACTCCTACGAGCAGTACTTC. The rearrangement uses TRBV11-2 and TRBJ2-7; 11 nucleotides match TRBD2. V shed 5 bases, J shed 0 bases, and the junction held 6 bases outside the gene matches. The CDR3 contains 16 residues. CDR1 and CDR2 (germline): SGHAT, FQNNGV.

This clone was seen a single time. The J gene is TRBJ1-1, the V gene TRBV19; TRBD1 matches at 7 bases. The CDR3 is made up of 13 amino acids. Germline V CDR1 and CDR2: LNHDA, SQIVND (reference sequence). V gave up 2 bases and J gave up 6 bases; unmatched junction bases: 3. The CDR3 sequence: CASSITGVSEAFF. The DNA of the CDR3 is TGTGCCAGTAGTATAACAGGGGTCTCTGAAGCTTTCTTT.

The V gene is TRBV5-6, the J gene TRBJ1-4; D is ambiguous. The CDR3 sequence is 14 residues long. Looked up from germline, CDR1 is SGHDT and CDR2 is YYEEEE. Trimming removed 0 bases at V and 2 bases at J, with 5 bases between. The CDR3 is CASSLVSTNEKLFF. CDR3 DNA: TGTGCCAGCAGCTTGGTCAGTACTAATGAAAAACTGTTTTTT.

This chain uses TRBV30 with TRBJ2-7; 8 nucleotides match TRBD2. V lost 3 bases to trimming and J lost 9 bases; unmatched junction nucleotides: 4. This CDR3 spans 11 amino acids. In germline, CDR1 is GTSNPN, CDR2 SVGIG (reference sequence). CDR3 nucleotides: TGTGCCTGGAGGAGGGCGGGAGGGCAGTACTTC. It yields the protein CAWRRAGGQYF.

The J gene is TRBJ2-3, the V gene TRBV18, with D perhaps matching TRBD2 (6 bases). The CDR3 consists of 15 residues. The germline V gene encodes CDR1 KGHSH and CDR2 LQKENI. V lost 2 bases and J lost 1, with 10 bases in between. The CDR3 protein is CASSPVAGRTDTQYF. The CDR3 bases are TGTGCCAGCTCACCAGTTGCGGGGCGCACAGATACGCAGTATTTT.

The chain links TRBV18 to TRBJ2-5, with D perhaps matching TRBD1 (6 bases). V lost 6 bases, J lost 4 bases, and 15 bases lay in between. Germline V CDR1 and CDR2: KGHSH, LQKENI. The CDR3 is 14 residues long. In nucleotides, the CDR3 is TGTGCCAGCTCTCGATCACGACAGGTAGAGACCCAGTACTTC. Translated: CASSRSRQVETQYF.

The chain employs TRBV4-1 and TRBJ2-3, with 9 bases matching TRBD2. The germline V gene encodes CDR1 MGHRA and CDR2 YSYEKL. V was clipped by 0 bases and J by 14 bases; unmatched bases: 18. The CDR3 is made up of 17 amino acids. CDR3 residues: CASSQERWREGPVYAYF. The CDR3 region has the DNA TGCGCCAGCAGCCAAGAGCGGTGGCGGGAGGGTCCCGTATACGCGTATTTT.

The rearrangement joins TRBV28 to TRBJ1-5; D perhaps matches TRBD1 (6 bases). Germline CDR1 MDHEN, CDR2 SYDVKM. This CDR3 spans 13 amino acids. Trimming cost V 8 bases and J 4 bases, with 12 bases left between them. The CDR3 sequence is CASWGTTNQPQHF. CDR3 nucleotide sequence: TGTGCCAGCTGGGGGACAACTAATCAGCCCCAGCATTTT.

This sequence joins TRBV15 and TRBJ2-1; perhaps TRBD1 as D (7 bases). This CDR3 spans 14 amino acids. The V end lost 3 bases, the J end lost 6 bases, and 12 bases lay between the germline ends. Germline V gene lookup returns CDR1 LNHNV and CDR2 YYDKDF (reference sequence). In DNA, the CDR3 is TGTGCCACCAGCAGGGCAGGGGGAGGCAATGAGCAGTTCTTC. The encoded protein is CATSRAGGGNEQFF.

A single count supports this clone. This rearrangement joins TRBV19 to TRBJ1-1; 7 positions agree with TRBD1. The CDR3 contains 16 residues. V lost 4 bases and J lost 1; bases outside the gene matches: 9. Germline V lookup: CDR1 LNHDA, CDR2 SQIVND (reference sequence). The CDR3 coding sequence is TGTGCCAGTAGTAGAAGACAGGGAATAGGGAACACTGAAGCTTTCTTT. This translates into CASSRRQGIGNTEAFF.

The chain has TRBV28 and TRBJ2-1, with D perhaps TRBD2 (5 bases). This CDR3 is built from 15 residues. Trimming removed 8 bases at V and 7 bases at J, with 21 bases between. Germline lookup yields CDR1 MDHEN and CDR2 SYDVKM. CDR3 nucleotides: TGTGCCAGCCTAAGCGCCCCCATACCGGGGAATGAGCAGTTCTTC. This codes for CASLSAPIPGNEQFF.

The chain is built from TRBV6-5 and TRBJ1-5, with D uncertain. The CDR3 totals 12 residues. Deletions cut 5 bases from V and 6 bases from J, with 8 bases between. Per the germline V gene, CDR1 is MNHEY and CDR2 is SVGAGI. In DNA, the CDR3 is TGTGCCAGCAGTACCGGGAGTCAGCCCCAGCATTTT. The encoded protein is CASSTGSQPQHF.

The V call is TRBV9, the J call TRBJ2-2, with D tentatively TRBD2 (5 bases). Germline assignment: CDR1 SGDLS and CDR2 YYNGEE. Trimming left V 0 bases short and J 3 bases short, with 15 bases between. This CDR3 comprises 17 residues. The CDR3 DNA follows: TGTGCCAGCAGCGTAGTCTCAGCGGCCAAAGACACCGGGGAGCTGTTTTTT. Its protein product is CASSVVSAAKDTGELFF.

The genes are TRBV2 and TRBJ2-7; TRBD2 matches 8 bases. The germline V gene has CDR1 SNHLY and CDR2 FYNNEI. The CDR3 totals 13 residues. Germline trimming cut 6 bases from V and 7 bases from J; bases unmatched to any gene: 8. The CDR3 here is CASRSGTSGEQYF. CDR3 DNA sequence: TGTGCCAGCAGGTCCGGGACTAGTGGAGAGCAGTACTTC.

This clone has only one observation. The chain is built from TRBV7-9 and TRBJ2-1; 10 bases match TRBD2. The ends lost 4 bases at V and 6 bases at J; junction bases unmatched: 12. CDR1 is SEHNR, CDR2 FQNEAQ, per germline (reference sequence). CDR3 size: 17 residues. In DNA form, the CDR3 reads TGTGCCAGCAGCTCCTCTAGCGGGAGCTATATTGGCAATGAGCAGTTCTTC. Translated: CASSSSSGSYIGNEQFF.

The chain has TRBV19 and TRBJ1-5; TRBD1 might be the D (6 bases). Germline CDR1 LNHDA, CDR2 SQIVND (reference sequence). V lost 7 bases to trimming and J lost 4 bases, with 14 bases between them. The CDR3 has 14 amino acids. CDR3 residues: CASTAGANNQPQHF. The CDR3 DNA is TGTGCCAGTACCGCAGGGGCGAATAATCAGCCCCAGCATTTT.

The gene calls are TRBV6-1 and TRBJ1-1; 7 nucleotides line up with TRBD1. The CDR3 extends over 15 amino acids. Per the germline V gene, CDR1 is MNHNS and CDR2 is SASEGT. The V segment lost 0 bases and the J segment 5 bases; nucleotides outside the gene matches: 6. CDR3 amino acids: CASSEAEQGRTEAFF. CDR3 in DNA: TGTGCCAGCAGTGAAGCGGAACAGGGGAGGACTGAAGCTTTCTTT.